One TCR beta chain is described in this entry. Its antigen is still unknown. The data originate from a study of T cell repertoires in aging, cancer and after chemotherapy. Study observations and caveats: Age-matched healthy donors had significantly more diverse, less clonal blood TCR repertoires than untreated cancer patients.

Multiplex touch-down PCR with TRB-A/B primers amplified rearranged V-D-J TRB sequences. A single record per CDR3 protein comes from TCRdb applying MiXCR to the multiplex PCR reads. In the table there are almost 3,000 distinct CDR3 sequences, roughly 27% of which are singletons. TCR beta rearrangements were amplified from peripheral blood genomic DNA. V lost 7 bases, J lost 6 bases, and 9 bases stayed unmatched. The CDR3 is 15 residues long. CDR1 is MNHEY and CDR2 is SVGAGI in the germline V gene. The receptor comes from a human donor with a solid tumor. This chain joins TRBV6-5 and TRBJ1-5; 10 bases are a match to TRBD1. Material: blood. DNA of the CDR3: TGTGCCAGCACTGCCGGGACAGGGGAGGGTCAGCCCCAGCATTTT. This gives the protein CASTAGTGEGQPQHF.